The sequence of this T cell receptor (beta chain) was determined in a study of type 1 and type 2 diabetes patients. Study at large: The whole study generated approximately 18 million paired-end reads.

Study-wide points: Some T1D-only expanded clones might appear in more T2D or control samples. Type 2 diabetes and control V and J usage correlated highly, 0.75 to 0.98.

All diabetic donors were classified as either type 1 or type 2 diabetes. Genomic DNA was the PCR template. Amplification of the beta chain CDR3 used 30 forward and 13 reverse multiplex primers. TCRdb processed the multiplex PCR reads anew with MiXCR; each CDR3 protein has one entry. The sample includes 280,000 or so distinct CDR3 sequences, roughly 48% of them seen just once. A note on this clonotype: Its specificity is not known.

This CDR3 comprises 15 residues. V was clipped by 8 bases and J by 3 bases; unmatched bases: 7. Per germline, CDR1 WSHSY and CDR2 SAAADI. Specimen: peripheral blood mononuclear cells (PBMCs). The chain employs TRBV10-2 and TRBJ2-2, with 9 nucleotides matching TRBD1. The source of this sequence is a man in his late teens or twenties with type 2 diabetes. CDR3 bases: TGCGCCAGCGGGGAAGGGACAGGGTACACCGGGGAGCTGTTTTTT. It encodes CASGEGTGYTGELFF.